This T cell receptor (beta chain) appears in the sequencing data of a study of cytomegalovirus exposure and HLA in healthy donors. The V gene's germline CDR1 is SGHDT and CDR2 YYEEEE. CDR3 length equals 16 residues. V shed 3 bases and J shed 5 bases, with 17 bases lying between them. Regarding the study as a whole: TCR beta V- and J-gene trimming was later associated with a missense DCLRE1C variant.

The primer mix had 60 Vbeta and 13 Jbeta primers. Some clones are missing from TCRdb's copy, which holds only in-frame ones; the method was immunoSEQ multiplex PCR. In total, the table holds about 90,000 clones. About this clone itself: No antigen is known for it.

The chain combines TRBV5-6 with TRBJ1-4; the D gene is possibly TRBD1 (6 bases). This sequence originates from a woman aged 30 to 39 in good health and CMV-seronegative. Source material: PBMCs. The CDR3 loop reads CASSSTPGALNEKLFF. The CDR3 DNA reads TGTGCCAGCAGCTCGACCCCAGGGGCCCTGAATGAAAAACTGTTTTTT.